One T cell receptor beta chain is described in this entry. The V gene lost 0 bases and the J gene lost 1 base, with 4 bases spanning the gap. The CDR3 has 14 residues. Germline lookup yields CDR1 LGHNA and CDR2 YSLEER. This specimen comes from a study of blood T cells in healthy people across ages. The authors ran a second PCR of about 7 to 11 cycles using a sample-barcoded 5' primer and a J-beta primer mix. MiXCR, applied by TCRdb to the 5' RACE reads, yields one record per CDR3 protein. Here the sample spans about 1,400,000 distinct CDR3 sequences, approximately 60% being singletons. This TCR derives from a man aged 18 to 29 in good health. Specimen: blood. The rearrangement uses TRBV4-3 and TRBJ1-5; D is unclear. The CDR3 is CASSQDWSNQPQHF. As DNA, the CDR3 is TGCGCCAGCAGCCAAGATTGGAGCAATCAGCCCCAGCATTTT.